This T cell receptor (beta chain) comes out of a study of blood T cells in healthy people across ages. The ends lost 4 bases at V and 1 base at J; junction bases unmatched: 7. CDR1 and CDR2 (germline): SGHRS, YFSETQ. The CDR3 loop spans 17 amino acids. Combining a sample-barcoded 5' primer with a J-beta primer mix, a second PCR ran for roughly 7 to 12 cycles. In TCRdb, the 5' RACE reads were re-called with MiXCR into one record per CDR3 protein. The sample has 1.2 million to 1.5 million distinct CDR3 sequences, around 59% seen once. The TCR originated in a man aged 18 to 30 in good health. V is TRBV5-1 and J is TRBJ1-5, with TRBD1 matching over 11 bases. Sequenced: blood. The CDR3 reads CASSIGTGGKSNQPQHF. The DNA for the CDR3 is TGCGCCAGCAGCATTGGGACAGGGGGAAAGAGCAATCAGCCCCAGCATTTT.